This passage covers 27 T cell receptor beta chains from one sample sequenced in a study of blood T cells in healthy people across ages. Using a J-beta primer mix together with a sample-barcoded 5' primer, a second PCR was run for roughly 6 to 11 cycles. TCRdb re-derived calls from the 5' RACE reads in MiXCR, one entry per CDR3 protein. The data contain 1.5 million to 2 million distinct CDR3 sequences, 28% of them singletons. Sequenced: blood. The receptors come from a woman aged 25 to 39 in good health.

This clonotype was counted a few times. DNA for the CDR3: TGTGCCAGCTCACCATCTGGGCTCGACGGCGAGCAGTACTTC. This encodes CASSPSGLDGEQYF. The chain couples TRBV18 to TRBJ2-5; D remains ambiguous. The J call may be faulty, since TRBJ2-7 better matches the DNA end. CDR3 size: 14 residues. Per germline, CDR1 KGHSH and CDR2 LQKENI.

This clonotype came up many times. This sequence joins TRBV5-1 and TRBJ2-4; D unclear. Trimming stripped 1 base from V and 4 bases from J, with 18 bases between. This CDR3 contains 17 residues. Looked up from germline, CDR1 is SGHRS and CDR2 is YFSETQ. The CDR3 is CASSLTHLGGSKNIQYF. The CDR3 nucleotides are TGCGCCAGCAGCTTGACCCATTTGGGTGGTAGTAAAAACATTCAGTACTTC.

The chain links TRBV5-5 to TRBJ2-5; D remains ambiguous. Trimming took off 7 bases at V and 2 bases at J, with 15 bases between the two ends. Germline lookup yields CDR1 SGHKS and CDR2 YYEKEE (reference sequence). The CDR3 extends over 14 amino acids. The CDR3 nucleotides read TGTGCCAGCTTTAACCTCCACCCACAAGAGACCCAGTACTTC. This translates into CASFNLHPQETQYF.

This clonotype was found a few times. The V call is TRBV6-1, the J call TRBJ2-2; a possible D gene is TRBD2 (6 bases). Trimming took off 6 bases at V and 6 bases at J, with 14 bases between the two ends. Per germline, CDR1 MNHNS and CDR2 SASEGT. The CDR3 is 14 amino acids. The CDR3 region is CASRRRAEPGELFF. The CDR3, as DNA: TGTGCCAGCAGGCGGAGGGCGGAACCCGGGGAGCTGTTTTTT.

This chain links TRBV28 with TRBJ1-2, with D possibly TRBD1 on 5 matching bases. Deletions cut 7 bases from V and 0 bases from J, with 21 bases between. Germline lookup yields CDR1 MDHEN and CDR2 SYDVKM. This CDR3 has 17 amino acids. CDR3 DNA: TGTGCCAGCATCAACAGGACGGCACTGGCAGCTAACTATGGCTACACCTTC. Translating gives CASINRTALAANYGYTF.

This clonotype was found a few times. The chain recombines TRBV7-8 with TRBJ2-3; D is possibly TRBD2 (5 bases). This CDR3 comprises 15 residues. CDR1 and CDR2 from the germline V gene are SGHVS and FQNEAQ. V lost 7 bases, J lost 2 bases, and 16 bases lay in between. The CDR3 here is CASILGKRYTDTQYF. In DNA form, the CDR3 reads TGTGCCAGCATCCTAGGGAAGCGGTACACAGATACGCAGTATTTT.

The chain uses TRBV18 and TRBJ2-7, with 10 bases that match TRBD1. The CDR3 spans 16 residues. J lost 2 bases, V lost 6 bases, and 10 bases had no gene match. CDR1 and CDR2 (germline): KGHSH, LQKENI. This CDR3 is CASSSSRGQGTYEQYF. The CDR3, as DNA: TGTGCCAGCTCTTCCTCCCGGGGACAGGGGACCTACGAGCAGTACTTC. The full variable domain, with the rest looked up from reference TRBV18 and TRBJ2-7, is NAGVMQNPRHLVRRRGQEARLRCSPMKGHSHVYWYRQLPEEGLKFMVYLQKENIIDESGMPKERFSAEFPKEGPSILRIQQVVRGDSAAYFCASSSSRGQGTYEQYFGPGTRLTVT.

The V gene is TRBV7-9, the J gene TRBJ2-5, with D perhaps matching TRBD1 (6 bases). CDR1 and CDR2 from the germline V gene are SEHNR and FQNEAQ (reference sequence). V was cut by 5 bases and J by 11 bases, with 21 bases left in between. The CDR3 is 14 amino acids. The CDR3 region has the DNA TGTGCCAGCAGCCCCCCAGCAGGGGTAAGGGAGCAGTACTTC. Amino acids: CASSPPAGVREQYF. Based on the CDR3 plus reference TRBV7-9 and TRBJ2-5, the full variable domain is DTGVSQNPRHKITKRGQNVTFRCDPISEHNRLYWYRQTLGQGPEFLTYFQNEAQLEKSRLLSDRFSAERPKGSFSTLEIQRTEQGDSAMYLCASSPPAGVREQYFGPGTRLLVL.

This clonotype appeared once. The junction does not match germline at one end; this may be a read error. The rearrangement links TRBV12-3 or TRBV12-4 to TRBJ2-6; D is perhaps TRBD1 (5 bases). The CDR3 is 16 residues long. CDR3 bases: TGTGCCAGCAGTTCTCACAGTAGCTCTGGGGCCAACGCCCTGACTTTC. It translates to CASSSHSSSGANALTF.

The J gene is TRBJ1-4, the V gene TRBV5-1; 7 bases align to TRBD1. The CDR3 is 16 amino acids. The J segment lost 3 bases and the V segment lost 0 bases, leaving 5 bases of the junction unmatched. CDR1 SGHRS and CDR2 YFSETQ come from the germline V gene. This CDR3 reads CASSLDGQAANEKLFF. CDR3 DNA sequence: TGCGCCAGCAGCTTGGATGGACAGGCTGCTAATGAAAAACTGTTTTTT. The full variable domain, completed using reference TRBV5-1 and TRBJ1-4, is KAGVTQTPRYLIKTRGQQVTLSCSPISGHRSVSWYQQTPGQGLQFLFEYFSETQRNKGNFPGRFSGRQFSNSRSEMNVSTLELGDSALYLCASSLDGQAANEKLFFGSGTQLSVL.

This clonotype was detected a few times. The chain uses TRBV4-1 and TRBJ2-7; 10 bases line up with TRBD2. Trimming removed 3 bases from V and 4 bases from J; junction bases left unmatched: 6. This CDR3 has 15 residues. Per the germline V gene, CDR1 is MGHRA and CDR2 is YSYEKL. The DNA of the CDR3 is TGCGCCAGCAGCCAGCCAGCGGGGGGGCGGTACGAGCAGTACTTC. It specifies CASSQPAGGRYEQYF.

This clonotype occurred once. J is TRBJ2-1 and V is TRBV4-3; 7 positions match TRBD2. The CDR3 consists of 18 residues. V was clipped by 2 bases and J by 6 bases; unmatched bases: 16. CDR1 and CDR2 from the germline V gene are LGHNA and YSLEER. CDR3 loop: CASSQNPTGGLLLNEQFF. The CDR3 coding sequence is TGCGCCAGCAGCCAAAATCCGACGGGGGGACTACTCCTCAATGAGCAGTTCTTC.

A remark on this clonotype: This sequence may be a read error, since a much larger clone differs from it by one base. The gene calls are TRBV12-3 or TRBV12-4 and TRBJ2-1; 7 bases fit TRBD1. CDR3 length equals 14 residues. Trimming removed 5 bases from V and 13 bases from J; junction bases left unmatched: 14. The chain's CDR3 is CASSRQGSAKTQFF. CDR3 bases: TGTGCCAGCAGTCGACAGGGTTCGGCTAAGACCCAGTTCTTC.

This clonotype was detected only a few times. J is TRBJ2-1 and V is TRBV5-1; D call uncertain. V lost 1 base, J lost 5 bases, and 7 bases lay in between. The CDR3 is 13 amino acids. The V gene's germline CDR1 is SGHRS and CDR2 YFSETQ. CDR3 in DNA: TGCGCCAGCAGCTTGTACGGAGACAATGAGCAGTTCTTC. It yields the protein CASSLYGDNEQFF.

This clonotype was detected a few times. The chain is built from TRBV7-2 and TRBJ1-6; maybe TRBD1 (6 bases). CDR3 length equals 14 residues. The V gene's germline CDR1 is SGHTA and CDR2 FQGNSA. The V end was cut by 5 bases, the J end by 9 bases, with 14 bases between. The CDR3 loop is CASSPTQGGSPLHF. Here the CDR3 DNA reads TGTGCCAGCAGCCCGACACAGGGCGGTTCACCCCTCCACTTT.

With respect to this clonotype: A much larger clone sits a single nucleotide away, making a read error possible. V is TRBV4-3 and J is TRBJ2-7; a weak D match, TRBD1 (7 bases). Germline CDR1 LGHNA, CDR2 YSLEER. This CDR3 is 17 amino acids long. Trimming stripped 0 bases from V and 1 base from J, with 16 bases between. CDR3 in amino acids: CASSQDLGGTASYEQYF. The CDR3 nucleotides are TGCGCCAGCAGCCAAGATCTTGGGGGGACAGCATCCTACGAGCAGTACTTC.

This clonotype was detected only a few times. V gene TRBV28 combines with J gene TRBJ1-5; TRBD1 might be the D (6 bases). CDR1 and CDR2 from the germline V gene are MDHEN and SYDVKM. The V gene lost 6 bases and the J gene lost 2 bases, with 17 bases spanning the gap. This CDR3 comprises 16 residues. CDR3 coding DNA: TGTGCCAGCAGCCTAGGGGGGGCGGGAGGCAATCAGCCCCAGCATTTT. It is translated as CASSLGGAGGNQPQHF.

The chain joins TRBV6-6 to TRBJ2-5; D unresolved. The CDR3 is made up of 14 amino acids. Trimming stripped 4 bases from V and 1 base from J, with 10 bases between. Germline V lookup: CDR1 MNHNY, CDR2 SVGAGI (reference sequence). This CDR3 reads CASSSGRFQETQYF. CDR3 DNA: TGTGCCAGCAGTTCCGGACGGTTCCAAGAGACCCAGTACTTC.

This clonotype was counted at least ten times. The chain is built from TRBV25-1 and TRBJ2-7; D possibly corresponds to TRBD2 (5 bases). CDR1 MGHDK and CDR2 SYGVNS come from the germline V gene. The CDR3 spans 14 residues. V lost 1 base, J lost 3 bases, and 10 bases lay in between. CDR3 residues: CASSESSRDYEQYF. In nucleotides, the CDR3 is TGTGCCAGCAGTGAATCGAGTCGGGACTACGAGCAGTACTTC.

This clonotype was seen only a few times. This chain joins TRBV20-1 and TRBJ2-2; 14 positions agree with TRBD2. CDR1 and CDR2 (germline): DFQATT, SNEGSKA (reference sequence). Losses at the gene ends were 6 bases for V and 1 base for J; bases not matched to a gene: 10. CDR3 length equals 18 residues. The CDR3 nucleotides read TGCAGTGCGGAACGACTAGCGGGAGGGCCTGAGAACACCGGGGAGCTGTTTTTT. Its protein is CSAERLAGGPENTGELFF.

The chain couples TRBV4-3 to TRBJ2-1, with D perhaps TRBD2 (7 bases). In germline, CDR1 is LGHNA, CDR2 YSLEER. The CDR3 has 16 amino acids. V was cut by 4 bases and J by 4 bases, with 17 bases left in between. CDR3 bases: TGCGCCAGCAGCCCAAAGGGGGGGGGGCCTTACAATGAGCAGTTCTTC. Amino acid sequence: CASSPKGGGPYNEQFF.

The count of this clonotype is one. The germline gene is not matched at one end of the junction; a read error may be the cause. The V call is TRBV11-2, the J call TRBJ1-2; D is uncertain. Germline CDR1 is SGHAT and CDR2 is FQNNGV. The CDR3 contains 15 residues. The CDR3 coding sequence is TGTGCCAGCAGCTTAGATGAATCCGGTTACTATGACTACACCTTC. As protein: CASSLDESGYYDYTF.

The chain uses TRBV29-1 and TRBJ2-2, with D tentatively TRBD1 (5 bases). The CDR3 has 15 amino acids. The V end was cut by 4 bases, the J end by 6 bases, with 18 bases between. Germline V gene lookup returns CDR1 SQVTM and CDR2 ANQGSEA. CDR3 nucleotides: TGCAGCGTTGGAACCTTCCTAGGGGTGCCCGGGGAGCTGTTTTTT. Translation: CSVGTFLGVPGELFF.

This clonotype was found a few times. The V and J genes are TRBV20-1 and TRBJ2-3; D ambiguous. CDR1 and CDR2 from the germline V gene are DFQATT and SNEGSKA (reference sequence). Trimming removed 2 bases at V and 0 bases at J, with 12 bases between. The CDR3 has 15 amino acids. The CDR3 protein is CSARPTHRSTDTQYF. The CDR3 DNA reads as TGCAGTGCTAGACCGACGCACCGTAGCACAGATACGCAGTATTTT.

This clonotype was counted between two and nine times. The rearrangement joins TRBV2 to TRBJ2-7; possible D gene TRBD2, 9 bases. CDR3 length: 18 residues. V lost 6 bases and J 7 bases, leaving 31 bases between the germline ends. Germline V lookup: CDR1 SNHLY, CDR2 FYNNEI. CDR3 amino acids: CASRPTGGLLRGGREQYF. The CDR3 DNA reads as TGTGCCAGCAGACCCACAGGGGGGCTATTGCGGGGGGGCCGGGAGCAGTACTTC.

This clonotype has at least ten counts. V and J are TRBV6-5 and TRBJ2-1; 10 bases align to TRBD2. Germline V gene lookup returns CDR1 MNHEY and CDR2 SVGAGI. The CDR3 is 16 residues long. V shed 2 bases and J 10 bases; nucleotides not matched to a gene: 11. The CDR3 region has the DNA TGTGCCAGCAGTTACCAGAGACTAGCGGGCGTAATGGAGCAGTTCTTC. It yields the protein CASSYQRLAGVMEQFF.

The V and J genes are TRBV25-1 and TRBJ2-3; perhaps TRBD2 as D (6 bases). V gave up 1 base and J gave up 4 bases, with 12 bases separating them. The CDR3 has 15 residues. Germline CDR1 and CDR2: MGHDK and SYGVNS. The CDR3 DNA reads TGTGCCAGCAGTGAATGGGAGGCAGGGCCAGATACGCAGTATTTT. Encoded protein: CASSEWEAGPDTQYF. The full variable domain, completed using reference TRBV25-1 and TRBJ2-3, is EADIYQTPRYLVIGTGKKITLECSQTMGHDKMYWYQQDPGMELHLIHYSYGVNSTEKGDLSSESTVSRIRTEHFPLTLESARPSHTSQYLCASSEWEAGPDTQYFGPGTRLTVL.